A selection of T cell receptor beta chains follows, all from one sample in a study of glioma-infiltrating T cells after dendritic cell vaccination. Assay: immunoSEQ multiplex PCR; the TCRdb copy retains only in-frame clones and omits some. The sample records fewer than 45,000 clones, roughly four fifths being singletons. Here the sequenced sample was blood, taken before dendritic cell vaccination. The receptor source for this set is a human donor with glioblastoma. The CDR3 runs from the conserved cysteine through the conserved F or W. D genes are given only for firm matches. Clone size, where shown, is once, few, many, or a class for clones that have expanded.

>TRBV29-1|.|TRBJ1-1|.
CSVTPGSTEAFF
TGCAGCGTGACGCCGGGGAGCACTGAAGCTTTCTTT
>TRBV9|.|TRBJ2-5|.
CASSVVQGGQETQYF
TGTGCCAGCAGCGTAGTCCAGGGGGGACAAGAGACCCAGTACTTC
>TRBV29-1|.|TRBJ2-7|.
CSVKRAMDGEQYF
TGCAGCGTAAAGAGGGCTATGGACGGAGAGCAGTACTTC
>TRBV19|.|TRBJ1-2|.
CASSIWSLEGYTF
TGTGCCAGTAGTATTTGGAGCCTCGAGGGCTACACCTTC
>TRBV4-1|.|TRBJ2-1|TRBD1
CASSQTGTGAYNEQFF
TGCGCCAGCAGCCAAACCGGGACAGGGGCCTACAATGAGCAGTTCTTC
>TRBV5-1|.|TRBJ2-3|TRBD2
CASSLGGRRGGRTDTQYF
TGCGCCAGCAGCTTGGGGGGTCGACGGGGGGGCCGGACAGATACGCAGTATTTT
>TRBV2|.|TRBJ1-2|TRBD1
CASKAGQGVPNTF
TGTGCCAGCAAGGCGGGACAGGGTGTCCCTAACACCTTC
>TRBV18|.|TRBJ1-1|TRBD1
CATLTGVNTEAFF
TGTGCCACCCTGACAGGGGTGAACACTGAAGCTTTCTTT
>TRBV2|.|TRBJ1-1|TRBD1
CASRETGRNAEAFF
TGTGCCAGCAGGGAGACAGGGAGGAACGCTGAAGCTTTCTTT
>TRBV7-9|.|TRBJ1-2|TRBD1
CASSWAGTGSGYTF
TGTGCCAGCAGCTGGGCCGGGACAGGGTCCGGCTACACCTTC
>TRBV9|.|TRBJ2-7|.
CASSVTDIAYEQYF
TGTGCCAGCAGCGTAACGGACATCGCCTACGAGCAGTACTTC
>TRBV7-2|once|TRBJ2-7|.
CASSLRRLRGGISYEQYF
TGTGCCAGCAGCTTAAGGCGTCTGCGTGGCGGGATAAGCTACGAGCAGTACTTC
>TRBV27|.|TRBJ1-1|.
CASRYGRGALATEAFF
TGTGCCAGCAGATACGGCCGGGGGGCGCTTGCCACTGAAGCTTTCTTT
>TRBV6-5|.|TRBJ2-1|.
CASSYSRGSYNEQFF
TGTGCCAGCAGTTACTCTCGGGGGAGTTACAATGAGCAGTTCTTC
>TRBV5-5|few|TRBJ2-7|.
CASSQTTGIYEQYF
TGCGCCAGCAGCCAAACGACAGGTATATACGAGCAGTACTTC
>TRBV4-2|.|TRBJ2-3|TRBD2
CASSQGGPAGAQSTQYF
TGTGCCAGCAGCCAAGGGGGGCCAGCGGGGGCCCAAAGTACGCAGTATTTT
>TRBV7-3|.|TRBJ2-5|.
CARVRERKQETQYF
TGTGCCAGAGTCCGGGAACGAAAACAAGAGACCCAGTACTTC
>TRBV2|.|TRBJ2-7|.
CASRITDSSEQYF
TGTGCCAGCAGGATCACCGACAGTTCCGAGCAGTACTTC
>TRBV4-1|.|TRBJ2-5|TRBD2
CASSRNGAGGQETQYF
TGCGCCAGCAGCCGAAACGGGGCGGGGGGACAAGAGACCCAGTACTTC
>TRBV15|.|TRBJ1-2|.
CATSRGSGVNGYTF
TGTGCCACCAGCAGAGGGTCAGGGGTAAATGGCTACACCTTC
>TRBV6-1|.|TRBJ1-2|TRBD1
CASSERPQGAQSGYTF
TGTGCCAGCAGTGAGCGACCCCAGGGGGCCCAGAGTGGCTACACCTTC
>TRBV6-1|.|TRBJ1-2|TRBD1
CASSFRDRGNYGYTF
TGTGCCAGCAGTTTTCGGGACAGGGGAAACTATGGCTACACCTTC
>TRBV9|once|TRBJ2-3|TRBD1
CASTITGVDLTDTQYF
TGTGCCAGCACCATCACAGGGGTGGACCTCACAGATACGCAGTATTTT
>TRBV15|.|TRBJ2-7|.
CATSSYIDPEGEQYF
TGTGCCACCAGCAGTTATATTGACCCGGAGGGCGAGCAGTACTTC
>TRBV19|.|TRBJ1-4|.
CASSIGRSLLFF
TGTGCCAGTAGTATTGGGCGATCTTTACTCTTTTTT
>TRBV4-1|.|TRBJ1-1|TRBD1
CASSQLTGGNTEAFF
TGCGCCAGCAGCCAATTGACAGGGGGAAACACTGAAGCTTTCTTT
>TRBV7-2|.|TRBJ2-5|TRBD2
CASSPGVTSGGVETQYF
TGTGCCAGCAGCCCAGGGGTCACTAGCGGGGGGGTGGAGACCCAGTACTTC
>TRBV28|.|TRBJ1-2|.
CASSLRGRHYGYTF
TGTGCCAGCAGTTTAAGGGGCAGACACTATGGCTACACCTTC
>TRBV15|medium-sized|TRBJ2-5|.
CATSRDSPWTVLETQYF
TGTGCCACCAGCAGAGACTCCCCTTGGACAGTCCTAGAGACCCAGTACTTC
>TRBV9|.|TRBJ1-1|.
CASSAYGGARTEAFF
TGTGCCAGCAGCGCCTATGGGGGGGCGCGTACTGAAGCTTTCTTT
>TRBV14|.|TRBJ1-2|TRBD1
CASSPWTGRRGYTF
TGTGCCAGCAGCCCATGGACAGGGAGAAGAGGCTACACCTTC
>TRBV7-9|.|TRBJ2-3|.
CASSLGTSTDTQYF
TGTGCCAGCAGCTTAGGGACTAGCACAGATACGCAGTATTTT
>TRBV13|.|TRBJ1-4|TRBD1
CASSRLGGPNEKLFF
TGTGCCAGCAGCCGTTTAGGGGGCCCTAATGAAAAACTGTTTTTT
>TRBV5-1|.|TRBJ2-2|.
CASSQVWEARVTGELFF
TGCGCCAGCAGCCAGGTGTGGGAGGCGCGGGTCACCGGGGAGCTGTTTTTT
>TRBV7-2|.|TRBJ1-3|.
CASSLEAIGGGSGNTIYF
TGTGCCAGCAGCTTAGAGGCAATTGGGGGAGGCTCTGGAAACACCATATATTTT
>TRBV5-1|.|TRBJ1-1|TRBD1
CASSLEGVRGLTEAFF
TGCGCCAGCAGCTTGGAGGGGGTCAGGGGGCTGACTGAAGCTTTCTTT
>TRBV2|.|TRBJ2-7|.
CASRGGQYEQYF
TGTGCCAGCAGGGGGGGACAGTACGAGCAGTACTTC
>TRBV6-5|.|TRBJ1-5|.
CASSDDRNQPQHF
TGTGCCAGCAGTGACGACAGGAATCAGCCCCAGCATTTT
>TRBV4-3|.|TRBJ2-6|.
CASSRQASGANVLTF
TGCGCCAGCAGCCGACAGGCTTCTGGGGCCAACGTCCTGACTTTC
>TRBV4-3|once|TRBJ2-5|TRBD2
CASSQQTSRAGGILTQYF
TGCGCCAGCAGCCAACAAACCTCCCGGGCGGGGGGAATTTTGACCCAGTACTTC
>TRBV7-9|.|TRBJ2-1|.
CASTGGYYNEQFF
TGTGCCAGCACCGGGGGTTACTACAATGAGCAGTTCTTC
>TRBV6-1|.|TRBJ2-7|.
CASSEEPQGRSVPYEQYF
TGTGCCAGCAGTGAAGAACCCCAGGGGCGCAGCGTTCCCTACGAGCAGTACTTC
>TRBV30|.|TRBJ1-3|.
CAWSLRGAGNTIYF
TGTGCCTGGAGCCTCCGGGGGGCAGGAAACACCATATATTTT
>TRBV28|.|TRBJ2-7|TRBD1
CASSLQDRTGGTSYEQYF
TGTGCCAGCAGTTTACAAGACCGGACAGGGGGCACCTCCTACGAGCAGTACTTC
>TRBV11-2|.|TRBJ1-1|TRBD1
CASSRLNRDRGRGGAFF
TGTGCCAGCAGCCGATTGAACCGGGACAGGGGTAGGGGAGGGGCTTTCTTT
>TRBV7-6|once|TRBJ2-7|TRBD2
CASSLASQTSGAYEQYF
TGTGCCAGCAGCTTAGCCAGCCAGACTAGCGGGGCCTACGAGCAGTACTTC
>TRBV29-1|.|TRBJ1-2|.
CSVEGLDSNNYGYTF
TGCAGCGTTGAGGGCTTGGACAGCAATAACTATGGCTACACCTTC
>TRBV7-9|.|TRBJ2-5|.
CASSLVDSAVTQYF
TGTGCCAGCAGCTTAGTAGACTCCGCCGTGACCCAGTACTTC
>TRBV15|.|TRBJ1-2|TRBD1
CATSSVLGTGGFGYTF
TGTGCCACCAGCAGTGTTCTTGGGACAGGGGGCTTTGGCTACACCTTC
>TRBV6-5|.|TRBJ1-3|.
CASRPDLGGNTIYF
TGTGCCAGCAGGCCGGACTTGGGGGGAAACACCATATATTTT
>TRBV6-6|.|TRBJ2-2|TRBD2
CASSQAPGGGTGELFF
TGTGCCAGCAGCCAGGCCCCGGGGGGTGGCACCGGGGAGCTGTTTTTT
>TRBV7-9|.|TRBJ2-7|TRBD1
CASSLGTGGGKEQYF
TGTGCCAGCAGCTTAGGGACAGGGGGTGGAAAAGAGCAGTACTTC
>TRBV4-3|.|TRBJ2-3|.
CASSQGTLSGERTDTQYF
TGCGCCAGCAGCCAAGGGACGCTTTCGGGGGAACGCACAGATACGCAGTATTTT
>TRBV27|.|TRBJ1-3|.
CASRRNKLISGNTIYF
TGTGCCAGCAGAAGAAACAAACTAATCTCTGGAAACACCATATATTTT
>TRBV19|.|TRBJ2-7|.
CASRGSFSYEQYF
TGTGCCAGTCGAGGGAGCTTTTCCTACGAGCAGTACTTC